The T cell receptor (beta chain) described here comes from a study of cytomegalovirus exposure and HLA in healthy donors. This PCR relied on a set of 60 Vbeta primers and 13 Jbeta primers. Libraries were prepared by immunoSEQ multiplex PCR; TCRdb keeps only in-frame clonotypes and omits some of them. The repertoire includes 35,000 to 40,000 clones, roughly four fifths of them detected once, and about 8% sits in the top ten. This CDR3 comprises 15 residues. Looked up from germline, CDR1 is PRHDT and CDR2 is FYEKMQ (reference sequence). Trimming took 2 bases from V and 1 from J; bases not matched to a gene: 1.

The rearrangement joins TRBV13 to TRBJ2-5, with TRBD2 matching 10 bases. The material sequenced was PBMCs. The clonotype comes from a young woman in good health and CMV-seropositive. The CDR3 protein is CASSLLAGGQETQYF. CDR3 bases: TGTGCCAGCAGCTTATTAGCGGGGGGCCAAGAGACCCAGTACTTC. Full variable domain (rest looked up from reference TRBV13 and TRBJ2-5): AAGVIQSPRHLIKEKRETATLKCYPIPRHDTVYWYQQGPGQDPQFLISFYEKMQSDKGSIPDRFSAQQFSDYHSELNMSSLELGDSALYFCASSLLAGGQETQYFGPGTRLLVL.